These 4 T cell receptor beta chains share one sample of origin, sequenced in a study of T cells after yellow fever vaccination. MiXCR, applied by TCRdb to the 5' RACE reads, yields one record per CDR3 protein. The sample contains around 120,000 distinct CDR3 sequences, 6.5% to 9% of which appear only once. The material sequenced was CD4+ T cells sorted from PBMCs, taken approximately 40 days after the first yellow fever vaccination. The source is a man younger than 30 who received the YFV17D yellow fever vaccine.

This clonotype was counted many times. The chain recombines TRBV3-1 with TRBJ2-7; D might be TRBD1 (5 bases). V was pared by 3 bases and J by 3 bases, with 15 bases between. Germline loops: CDR1 LGHDT, CDR2 YNNKEL (reference sequence). This CDR3 comprises 15 residues. In DNA, the CDR3 is TGTGCCAGCAGCCAGCCCCTAAGGGGCCACTACGAGCAGTACTTC. Translated: CASSQPLRGHYEQYF.

There are many counts of this clonotype. The rearrangement uses TRBV6-2 or TRBV6-3 and TRBJ2-7; D uncertain. Germline CDR1 is MNHEY and CDR2 is SVGEGT. The V gene lost 6 bases and the J gene lost 3 bases, with 12 bases spanning the gap. The CDR3 sequence is 13 residues long. CDR3 amino acids: CASSSQVGYEQYF. CDR3 nucleotides: TGTGCCAGCAGCTCCCAGGTTGGCTACGAGCAGTACTTC.

This clonotype has ten or more counts. V gene TRBV20-1 combines with J gene TRBJ2-1; 10 bases match TRBD2. V shed 6 bases and J 4 bases; nucleotides not matched to a gene: 6. The CDR3 has 14 amino acids. Per the germline V gene, CDR1 is DFQATT and CDR2 is SNEGSKA (reference sequence). The CDR3 region is CSARPSGGYNEQFF. The CDR3 coding sequence is TGCAGTGCCCGACCTAGCGGGGGATACAATGAGCAGTTCTTC.

This clonotype has at least ten counts. The chain employs TRBV5-1 and TRBJ1-1; D call uncertain. CDR3 length equals 16 residues. Trimming stripped 0 bases from V and 0 bases from J, with 12 bases between. Germline CDR1 SGHRS, CDR2 YFSETQ. CDR3 loop: CASSLDDPRLNTEAFF. The DNA of the CDR3 is TGCGCCAGCAGCTTGGACGACCCTCGCCTGAACACTGAAGCTTTCTTT.